The rows below give T cell receptor beta chains drawn from one sample of a study of cytomegalovirus exposure and HLA in healthy donors. Sequencing used immunoSEQ multiplex PCR; TCRdb keeps in-frame clones, though not all of them. Counted here are some 200,000 clones, approximately 84% occurring once; the ten biggest clones make up 0.55% to 0.7%. Sample: PBMCs. The receptor set was obtained from a woman aged 40 to 55 in good health and CMV-seronegative. CDR3s include the opening cysteine and the closing phenylalanine or tryptophan. A D gene is named only where the DNA matches it firmly. Some rows have no size entry. The others give once, few or many, or a class for an expanded clone.

CDR3	DNA	D	V	J	size
CASSQDRGGGFRSPLHF	TGCGCCAGCAGCCAAGATCGGGGAGGGGGATTCCGTTCACCCCTCCACTTT	-	TRBV4-3	TRBJ1-6	-
CASSRASTITGELFF	TGTGCCAGTAGTAGGGCTAGCACGATCACCGGGGAGCTGTTTTTT	-	TRBV19	TRBJ2-2	few
CASSFVGGGDEKLFF	TGTGCCAGCAGCTTCGTCGGGGGAGGGGATGAAAAACTGTTTTTT	-	TRBV5-5	TRBJ1-4	-
CASSVGHRVGTQYF	TGCGCCAGCAGCGTGGGACACAGGGTCGGGACCCAGTACTTC	-	TRBV5-1	TRBJ2-5	-
CASSQDFRRSSGNTIYF	TGCGCCAGCAGCCAAGACTTTAGACGGAGCTCTGGAAACACCATATATTTT	-	TRBV4-1	TRBJ1-3	few
CASSLPGHPTNTGELFF	TGTGCCAGCAGCTTACCGGGACACCCGACGAACACCGGGGAGCTGTTTTTT	-	TRBV5-6	TRBJ2-2	-
CASSEPREAFF	TGTGCCAGCAGTGAACCCCGTGAAGCTTTCTTT	-	TRBV2	TRBJ1-1	-
CASSRGTANTEAFF	TGTGCCAGCAGTCGGGGGACAGCGAACACTGAAGCTTTCTTT	TRBD1	TRBV2	TRBJ1-1	-
CASSPKRGGLNEQFF	TGTGCCAGCAGCCCCAAGCGGGGGGGCCTCAATGAGCAGTTCTTC	TRBD2	TRBV5-4	TRBJ2-1	-
CASSPRETGELFF	TGTGCCAGCTCACCCAGGGAAACCGGGGAGCTGTTTTTT	-	TRBV18	TRBJ2-2	-
CASSRQGPKNTEAFF	TGTGCCAGTAGTAGACAGGGCCCCAAGAACACTGAAGCTTTCTTT	TRBD1	TRBV19	TRBJ1-1	-
CASSLEGGGSYNEQFF	TGCGCCAGCAGCTTGGAGGGCGGAGGCTCCTACAATGAGCAGTTCTTC	-	TRBV5-1	TRBJ2-1	-
CASSLVKGFSYEQYF	TGTGCCAGCAGCTTAGTGAAGGGGTTCTCCTACGAGCAGTACTTC	-	TRBV7-9	TRBJ2-7	-
CASSPENSGNTIYF	TGTGCCAGCAGCCCGGAGAACTCTGGAAACACCATATATTTT	-	TRBV6-6	TRBJ1-3	-
CASSLQSPPLGGNLFF	TGCGCCAGCAGCTTGCAGTCTCCACCTCTCGGGGGGAATCTGTTTTTT	-	TRBV5-1	TRBJ1-4	-
CASSLVTGHTEAFF	TGTGCCAGCAGTTTAGTGACAGGGCACACTGAAGCTTTCTTT	TRBD1	TRBV28	TRBJ1-1	-
CASSVDRGLNGELFF	TGTGCCAGCAGCGTAGACAGGGGGCTAAACGGGGAGCTGTTTTTT	TRBD1	TRBV5-4	TRBJ2-2	-
CASSLIHSGSGELFF	TGTGCCAGCAGCTTAATCCATAGCGGGTCCGGGGAGCTGTTTTTT	TRBD2	TRBV7-9	TRBJ2-2	-
CASSMPSSTGELFF	TGTGCCAGTAGTATGCCCTCTAGTACCGGGGAGCTGTTTTTT	-	TRBV19	TRBJ2-2	once
CASSKGDRLSYEQYF	TGTGCCAGCAGCAAGGGGGACAGATTGTCCTACGAGCAGTACTTC	-	TRBV21-1	TRBJ2-7	-
CASSVLQENSPLHF	TGTGCCAGCAGTGTGTTACAGGAGAATTCACCCCTCCACTTT	-	TRBV2	TRBJ1-6	-
CASSQEWQDRYYQPQHF	TGCGCCAGCAGCCAAGAGTGGCAGGACAGGTACTATCAGCCCCAGCATTTT	TRBD1	TRBV4-3	TRBJ1-5	-
CASSLAQGHGYTF	TGTGCCAGCAGCTTAGCACAGGGGCATGGCTACACCTTC	TRBD1	TRBV13	TRBJ1-2	once
CASSRGGIGNIQYF	TGTGCCAGCAGTCGGGGGGGGATCGGGAACATTCAGTACTTC	TRBD2	TRBV14	TRBJ2-4	-
CASSQDRRVGYTF	TGTGCCAGCAGCCAAGACAGGAGGGTTGGCTACACCTTC	-	TRBV4-2	TRBJ1-2	-
CASRQAPKDEKLFF	TGTGCCAGCAGACAGGCCCCCAAAGATGAAAAACTGTTTTTT	-	TRBV2	TRBJ1-4	-
CASSFRGARNTEAFF	TGTGCCAGCAGCTTCCGGGGGGCTAGGAACACTGAAGCTTTCTTT	-	TRBV11-2	TRBJ1-1	-
CASSLVHGTGGASGELFF	TGTGCCAGCAGCTTAGTCCACGGGACAGGGGGCGCCTCCGGGGAGCTGTTTTTT	TRBD1	TRBV11-2	TRBJ2-2	-
CASSPRTGGFNEQFF	TGTGCCAGCAGCCCCCGGACAGGGGGTTTCAATGAGCAGTTCTTC	TRBD1	TRBV9	TRBJ2-1	once
CASSLGDTYTQYF	TGTGCCAGCAGTTTGGGGGACACTTATACGCAGTATTTT	-	TRBV28	TRBJ2-3	-
CAWSVGGAPGGYTF	TGTGCCTGGAGTGTAGGGGGGGCGCCGGGAGGCTACACCTTC	-	TRBV30	TRBJ1-2	-
CATSRGGPGRTEAFF	TGTGCCACCAGCAGAGGGGGGCCTGGGCGGACTGAAGCTTTCTTT	-	TRBV15	TRBJ1-1	-
CASSLTSKGYNEQFF	TGTGCCAGTAGCCTAACTAGCAAGGGGTACAATGAGCAGTTCTTC	-	TRBV19	TRBJ2-1	-
CASSSIGGDKETQYF	TGTGCCAGCAGCTCTATCGGCGGGGATAAAGAGACCCAGTACTTC	-	TRBV7-6	TRBJ2-5	-
CASSSGQGGWPQHF	TGTGCCAGCAGTTCGGGACAGGGCGGCTGGCCCCAGCATTTT	TRBD1	TRBV27	TRBJ1-5	-
CASSFGTDTQYF	TGTGCCAGCAGTTTCGGCACAGATACGCAGTATTTT	-	TRBV6-5	TRBJ2-3	-
CASSLTRDRGYSNQPQHF	TGTGCCAGCAGCCTTACCCGGGACAGGGGTTATAGCAATCAGCCCCAGCATTTT	TRBD1	TRBV7-3	TRBJ1-5	once
CASSPAGMNTEAFF	TGTGCCAGCTCACCTGCAGGGATGAACACTGAAGCTTTCTTT	-	TRBV18	TRBJ1-1	-
CASSPLGGGEGYTF	TGCGCCAGCAGCCCGTTGGGCGGCGGGGAAGGCTACACCTTC	-	TRBV5-1	TRBJ1-2	-
CASSLFQGNTEAFF	TGCGCCAGCAGCTTGTTTCAGGGGAACACTGAAGCTTTCTTT	-	TRBV5-1	TRBJ1-1	-
CASSPRGYAGEGEQYF	TGTGCCAGCTCACCACGCGGGTACGCAGGTGAAGGGGAGCAGTACTTC	-	TRBV18	TRBJ2-7	-
CASSRLAGKGETQYF	TGCGCCAGCAGCAGACTCGCCGGGAAGGGAGAGACCCAGTACTTC	-	TRBV5-1	TRBJ2-5	-
CASSPTGSEAFF	TGTGCCAGCAGTCCTACAGGGTCAGAAGCTTTCTTT	-	TRBV27	TRBJ1-1	-
CASSWGTSGALGETQYF	TGTGCCAGCAGCTGGGGGACTAGCGGGGCTCTGGGGGAGACCCAGTACTTC	TRBD2	TRBV5-6	TRBJ2-5	-
CASSEGGHEQYF	TGCGCCAGCAGCGAGGGTGGCCACGAGCAGTACTTC	-	TRBV5-1	TRBJ2-7	-
CASTVRQGMGLGEQFF	TGTGCCAGCACCGTTAGGCAGGGGATGGGGCTCGGTGAGCAGTTCTTC	-	TRBV13	TRBJ2-1	-